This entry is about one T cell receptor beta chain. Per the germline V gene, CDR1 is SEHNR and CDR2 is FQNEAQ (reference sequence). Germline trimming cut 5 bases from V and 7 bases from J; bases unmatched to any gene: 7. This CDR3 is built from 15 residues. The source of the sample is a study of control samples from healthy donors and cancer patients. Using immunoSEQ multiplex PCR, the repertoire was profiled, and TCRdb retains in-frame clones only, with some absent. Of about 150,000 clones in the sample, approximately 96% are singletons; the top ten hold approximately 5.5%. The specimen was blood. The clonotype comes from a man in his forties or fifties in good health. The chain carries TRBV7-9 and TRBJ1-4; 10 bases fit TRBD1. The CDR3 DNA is TGTGCCAGCAGCCCCTGGACAGGGGGGTTTGAAAAACTGTTTTTT. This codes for CASSPWTGGFEKLFF.